This T cell receptor beta chain was captured in a study of T cells in Graves' hyperthyroidism and ophthalmopathy (dated 2019 in TCRdb). At the level of the whole study: Peripheral blood samples were taken at the time of initial diagnosis, prior to any treatment. To identify TCR V-J signatures that set the groups apart, the researchers used a discovery cohort of 90 to 100 patients, made up of roughly 45 with Graves' ophthalmopathy and approximately 57 with stable Graves' hyperthyroidism. Whether ophthalmopathy could be predicted prospectively was tested in an independent validation cohort made up of some 20 hyperthyroidism patients plus 17 patients who later progressed to ophthalmopathy. The 90 or so discovery patients were randomly split 7:3 into training and test sets. In six Graves' hyperthyroidism patients, the study also compared T-cell repertoires from thyroid tissue with T-cell repertoires from blood. After blood sampling, hyperthyroidism patients were treated with methimazole at a starting dose of 30 mg daily, and ophthalmopathy patients were treated with high-dose intravenous methylprednisolone. The paper reports TCR Vbeta CDR3 sequencing of over 120 peripheral blood samples: under 45 ophthalmopathy, roughly 74 hyperthyroidism and about 17 progressor patients.

Stable Graves' hyperthyroidism was defined as no progression to ophthalmopathy during 18 months of follow-up. Hyperthyroidism patients were newly diagnosed, with disease duration under 2 months, and aged 18 to 65 years. Any patient with an uncontrolled infection, another autoimmune disease, pregnancy or lactation was excluded. Clinical symptoms, serum thyroxine and TRAb, thyroid ultrasound, and orbital computed tomography formed the basis for the diagnoses. PBMCs were isolated from more than 8 ml of fresh peripheral blood by Ficoll-Paque density gradient centrifugation. Total RNA was extracted with Trizol reagent, and quality was checked on an Agilent 2100 Bioanalyzer. What the research found in general, with its limitations: No statistical method was used to set the sample size in advance, and investigators knew the group allocation. Most expanded thyroid clonotypes (frequency above 0.001) were also detected in blood, a finding suggesting that blood repertoires may reflect thyroid immune responses. In cross-validation, a model built on a 13 V-J signature told ophthalmopathy apart from stable hyperthyroidism with under 90% sensitivity and roughly 82% specificity, and in testing the same model reached 80%/75%. During validation, the model predicted progression to ophthalmopathy a median of approximately 6.5 months ahead of onset, with more than 60% sensitivity and almost 75% specificity.

This clonotype has ten or more counts. Its recognized antigen is unknown. Base qualities are not provided; no much larger clone lies one nucleotide away. The cysteine opens and the phenylalanine closes a CDR3 of 17 amino acids. Just the 51-base CDR3 DNA is kept, in frame starting at base 1. From V the trimming removes 3 bases and from J it removes 2 bases, while the gene matches leave 8 bases of the junction unaccounted for. Based on the germline V gene, the CDR1 and CDR2 sequences are KGHDR and SFDVKD. The TCR beta CDR3 regions were amplified from RNA transcripts. The first round of RT-PCR for the TCR CDR3 was performed with the HTBI primer set and the Qiagen OneStep RT-PCR kit. Libraries were constructed in a second round of multiplex PCR, after which size selection and purification were carried out. The libraries were sequenced on an Illumina HiSeq2000 using paired-end 100 bp reads. As for how the authors treated the data: SOAPnuke was used to process the raw data, throwing out any read that contained adapters or uncalled bases, had a mean Phred below 15, or lacked an exact constant-primer or identifier match. COPE v1.2.5 was used to merge high-quality paired reads, and clonotypes were defined as unique nucleotide sequences. MiTCR v1.1 was used to align clonotypes to the IMGT TRBV, TRBD and TRBJ reference segments. The analysis was restricted to V-J combinations with a frequency above 0.0001, which together covered roughly 99% of the repertoires. The TCS score was defined as F50 (clonal expansion) divided by E x V (chaos), with BLOSUM62-based TCRdist calculated between CDR3 peptides within each V-J. Welch's t-statistics and random forest reduced roughly 530 V-J features to 10 to 15, which were used in a naive Bayes classifier (R e1071). TCRdb cleaned the public reads at Q25 with fastp, built clones with MiXCR and kept in-frame beta chains. Every entry covers one CDR3 protein and lists the most common genes and DNA from its rows. TCRdb's processing, not the study's, gives the V and J calls here. The sample table contains some 440,000 distinct CDR3 sequences; only one count was recorded for 15% to 18% of them. The top ten clones comprise approximately 14% of the sample.

The chain is made from TRBV24-1 and TRBJ2-1, with 8 central nucleotides matching TRBD2. The TCR was taken from a woman aged 18-29 years with Graves' hyperthyroidism. Source material: blood. The DNA reads as follows: TGTGCCACCAGTGATCAAGGGGGAGCGGGAGCCTACAATGAGCAGTTCTTC. This translates into CATSDQGGAGAYNEQFF.